Below, 20 T cell receptor beta chains from the same sample are listed, as sequenced in a study of cytomegalovirus exposure and HLA in healthy donors. The PCR was carried out with 60 Vbeta primers and 13 Jbeta primers. Assay: immunoSEQ multiplex PCR; the TCRdb copy retains only in-frame clones and omits some. The data show approximately 140,000 clones, roughly three fifths seen once. Sequencing was carried out using PBMCs. The receptors originated from a male donor in good health and CMV-seronegative.

This clone was seen only a few times. V gene TRBV7-2 combines with J gene TRBJ2-4; TRBD2 aligns across 10 bases. Germline V gives CDR1 SGHTA, CDR2 FQGNSA. The CDR3 is 16 residues long. Germline trimming cut 1 base from V and 7 bases from J; bases unmatched to any gene: 7. This CDR3 is CASSLDSSGGANIQYF. In nucleotides, the CDR3 is TGTGCCAGCAGCTTAGACTCCAGCGGGGGGGCCAACATTCAGTACTTC.

V gene TRBV10-1 combines with J gene TRBJ2-7; TRBD2 agrees at 12 bases. Germline V lookup: CDR1 WNHNN, CDR2 SYGVQD (reference sequence). This CDR3 comprises 19 residues. With 7 bases clipped from V and 6 bases from J, the junction kept 22 bases outside the gene matches. The CDR3 nucleotides read TGCGCCAGCACTATCCCCAGGAAAGAGACTAGCGGGGGCTCGTGCGAGCAGTACTTC. It is translated as CASTIPRKETSGGSCEQYF.

As for this clone: Germline and junction disagree at one end, which may indicate a read error. V gene TRBV7-9 combines with J gene TRBJ2-7; 7 positions agree with TRBD1. Germline V gene sequence: CDR1 SEHNR, CDR2 FQNEAQ (reference sequence). The CDR3 is 14 residues long. The DNA of the CDR3 is TGTTCCAGCAGCTCATCAGGGGGTTCCTACGAGCAGTACTTC. It encodes CSSSSSGGSYEQYF.

This clone was picked up a small number of times. This sequence joins TRBV13 and TRBJ2-7; TRBD1 agrees at 7 bases. V shed 5 bases, J shed 2 bases, and the junction held 9 bases outside the gene matches. The CDR3 length is 15 residues. The V gene's germline CDR1 is PRHDT and CDR2 FYEKMQ (reference sequence). CDR3: CASSRRGQFPYEQYF. The CDR3 nucleotides are TGTGCCAGCAGCCGCAGGGGACAGTTCCCCTACGAGCAGTACTTC.

The chain joins TRBV5-6 to TRBJ2-3, with D perhaps matching TRBD2 (5 bases). V was shortened by 2 bases and J by 9 bases, with 19 bases between the two germline ends. The CDR3 is 15 residues long. Germline V gene data show CDR1 as SGHDT and CDR2 as YYEEEE. This CDR3 is CASSLRSGEFDTQYF. The CDR3 DNA reads TGTGCCAGCAGCTTACGATCTGGGGAGTTTGACACGCAGTATTTT.

The CDR3 sequence: CASSLGGTGLDEQYF. CDR3 nucleotide sequence: TGTGCCAGCAGCTTAGGGGGGACAGGGCTCGACGAGCAGTACTTC. The chain has TRBV13 and TRBJ2-7, with 9 bases fitting TRBD1. The CDR3 sequence is 15 residues long. J was trimmed by 5 bases and V by 0 bases; bases with no gene match: 5. The germline V gene has CDR1 PRHDT and CDR2 FYEKMQ (reference sequence).

The CDR3 DNA sequence: TGCGCCAGCAGCCAAGATATAGACAGGGGCGAAAAACTGTTTTTT. Protein product: CASSQDIDRGEKLFF. The chain carries TRBV4-3 and TRBJ1-4; 8 bases align to TRBD1. This CDR3 has 15 amino acids. V gave up 0 bases and J gave up 8 bases; unmatched junction bases: 5. From germline, CDR1 is LGHNA and CDR2 YSLEER.

This clone was seen more than once but under ten times. The V call is TRBV19, the J call TRBJ2-2, with 13 bases fitting TRBD2. This CDR3 has 15 amino acids. V shed 4 bases, J shed 5 bases, and the junction held 1 base outside the gene matches. The germline CDR1 and CDR2 sequences are LNHDA and SQIVND (reference sequence). CDR3 coding DNA: TGTGCCAGTAGTACGACTAGCGGGGGGACCGGGGAGCTGTTTTTT. It encodes CASSTTSGGTGELFF.

The chain uses TRBV5-6 and TRBJ2-5; D is possibly TRBD1 (6 bases). The J call is doubtful: the DNA matches TRBJ2-7 better. The CDR3 runs 14 residues. Germline values: CDR1 SGHDT, CDR2 YYEEEE. The CDR3 region has the DNA TGTGCCAGCAGCTTGTTTGGACAGTCCTACGAGCAGTACTTC. Translation gives CASSLFGQSYEQYF.

The chain couples TRBV5-4 to TRBJ2-1; 7 bases are shared with TRBD2. This CDR3 is built from 16 residues. Germline V gives CDR1 SGHNT, CDR2 YYREEE (reference sequence). The ends lost 5 bases at V and 1 base at J; junction bases unmatched: 9. The CDR3 DNA follows: TGTGCCAGCAGGTCTTGGGGGGGGGTGTCCTACAATGAGCAGTTCTTC. Protein product: CASRSWGGVSYNEQFF.

This clone was detected once. One end of the junction varies from germline; a read error may be responsible. The same CDR3 also results from other DNA sequences found in this sample. The chain combines TRBV18 with TRBJ2-6; D remains unclear. Germline lookup yields CDR1 KGHSH and CDR2 LQKENI. This CDR3 spans 16 amino acids. CDR3 sequence reads: CASSPVSASGANVLTF. DNA of the CDR3: TGTGCTAGCTCACCGGTGAGCGCATCTGGGGCCAACGTCCTGACTTTC.

V usage is TRBV18 and J usage is TRBJ1-5, with 7 nucleotides matching TRBD1. V dropped 3 bases and J dropped 2; count of bases not matched to a gene: 4. Germline CDR1 reads KGHSH; CDR2 reads LQKENI. CDR3 size: 15 residues. The CDR3 sequence is CASSPQGGGNQPQHF. The CDR3 coding sequence is TGTGCCAGCTCACCCCAGGGGGGCGGCAATCAGCCCCAGCATTTT. Full variable domain (outside the CDR3, taken from reference TRBV18 and TRBJ1-5): NAGVMQNPRHLVRRRGQEARLRCSPMKGHSHVYWYRQLPEEGLKFMVYLQKENIIDESGMPKERFSAEFPKEGPSILRIQQVVRGDSAAYFCASSPQGGGNQPQHFGDGTRLSIL.

The sample holds a few counts of this clone. V is TRBV10-3 and J is TRBJ2-1; 13 positions agree with TRBD2. Germline CDR1 reads ENHRY; CDR2 reads SYGVKD. With 10 bases clipped from V and 8 bases from J, the junction kept 11 bases outside the gene matches. CDR3 length equals 15 residues. Here the CDR3 reads CATRSTSGGEDEQFF. As DNA, the CDR3 is TGTGCCACCCGGTCCACTAGCGGGGGGGAGGATGAGCAGTTCTTC.

This clone was recorded a few times. The chain has TRBV7-8 and TRBJ1-3, with D hard to call. The CDR3 is 14 amino acids. V gave up 2 bases and J gave up 0 bases, with 5 bases separating them. Germline CDR1 reads SGHVS; CDR2 reads FQNEAQ. CDR3 coding DNA: TGTGCCAGCAGCTTAACGCGCTCTGGAAACACCATATATTTT. Protein sequence: CASSLTRSGNTIYF. The variable domain in full, completed from reference TRBV7-8 and TRBJ1-3, reads GAGVSQSPRYKVAKRGQDVALRCDPISGHVSLFWYQQALGQGPEFLTYFQNEAQLDKSGLPSDRFFAERPEGSVSTLKIQRTQQEDSAVYLCASSLTRSGNTIYFGEGSWLTVV.

The chain uses TRBV15 and TRBJ2-2, with 9 bases aligning to TRBD2. V gave up 2 bases and J gave up 1 base; unmatched junction bases: 11. The CDR3 contains 19 residues. Germline CDR1 is LNHNV and CDR2 is YYDKDF (reference sequence). CDR3 in DNA: TGTGCCACCAGCAGACTAGCGGGGCGTACCTCCCGGAACACCGGGGAGCTGTTTTTT. This gives the protein CATSRLAGRTSRNTGELFF.

This sequence joins TRBV7-9 and TRBJ1-5; weak D call: TRBD1 (5 bases). The CDR3 loop spans 14 amino acids. CDR1 and CDR2 (germline): SEHNR, FQNEAQ (reference sequence). Deletions cut 5 bases from V and 0 bases from J, with 8 bases between. CDR3 residues: CASSKTGSNQPQHF. The CDR3 nucleotides are TGTGCCAGCAGCAAAACAGGTAGCAATCAGCCCCAGCATTTT.

The rearrangement uses TRBV9 and TRBJ1-5; TRBD1 is a possible D gene (5 bases). Trimming took off 0 bases at V and 5 bases at J, with 12 bases between the two ends. This CDR3 spans 15 amino acids. Germline V CDR1 and CDR2: SGDLS, YYNGEE. The CDR3 here is CASSVGGGVHQPQHF. DNA of the CDR3: TGTGCCAGCAGCGTAGGTGGGGGGGTCCATCAGCCCCAGCATTTT.

This clone was found a few times. V and J are TRBV6-6 and TRBJ2-3, with D perhaps TRBD1 (6 bases). V lost 4 bases and J 2 bases, leaving 13 bases between the germline ends. Germline loops: CDR1 MNHNY, CDR2 SVGAGI (reference sequence). This CDR3 has 15 amino acids. In DNA form, the CDR3 reads TGTGCCAGCAGTTCCTGGACAGTCCCCACAGATACGCAGTATTTT. Protein product: CASSSWTVPTDTQYF.

V is TRBV28 and J is TRBJ2-7; 7 bases line up with TRBD2. Trimming cost V 6 bases and J 6 bases; bases outside gene matches: 8. CDR1 is MDHEN and CDR2 is SYDVKM in the germline V gene. The CDR3 has 13 amino acids. This CDR3 is CASRAPGGSEQYF. DNA of the CDR3: TGTGCCAGCAGGGCACCGGGGGGTAGCGAGCAGTACTTC.

This chain joins TRBV27 and TRBJ2-7; 12 bases match TRBD1. Germline values: CDR1 MNHEY, CDR2 SMNVEV (reference sequence). This CDR3 region has 15 residues. The ends lost 4 bases at V and 4 bases at J; junction bases unmatched: 5. The CDR3 loop reads CASSSGQGAMYEQYF. CDR3 in DNA: TGTGCCAGCAGTTCGGGACAGGGGGCGATGTACGAGCAGTACTTC.